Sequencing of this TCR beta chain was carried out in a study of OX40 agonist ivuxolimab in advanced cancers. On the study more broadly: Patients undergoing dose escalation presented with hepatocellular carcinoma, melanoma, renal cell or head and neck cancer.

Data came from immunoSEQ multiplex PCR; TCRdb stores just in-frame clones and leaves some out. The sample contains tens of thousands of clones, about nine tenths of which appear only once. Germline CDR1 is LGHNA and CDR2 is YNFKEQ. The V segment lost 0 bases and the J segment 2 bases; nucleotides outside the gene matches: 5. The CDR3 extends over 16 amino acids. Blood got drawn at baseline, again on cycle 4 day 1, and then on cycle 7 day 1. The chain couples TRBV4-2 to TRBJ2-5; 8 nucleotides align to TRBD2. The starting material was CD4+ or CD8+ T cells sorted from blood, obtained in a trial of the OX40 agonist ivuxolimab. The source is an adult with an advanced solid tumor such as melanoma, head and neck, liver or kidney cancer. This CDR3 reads CASSQDLGGGQETQYF. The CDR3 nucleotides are TGTGCCAGCAGCCAAGATCTTGGCGGGGGGCAAGAGACCCAGTACTTC.